This TCR beta chain emerged from a study of shared clonotypes between healthy human individuals. Deletions cut 1 base from V and 4 bases from J, with 17 bases between. This CDR3 has 16 amino acids. CDR1 LGHNA and CDR2 YNFKEQ come from the germline V gene. The investigators split CD4+ cells into a CD45RA+ naive subset and a CD45RA-negative memory subset. The data were produced by immunoSEQ multiplex PCR, yet TCRdb's version contains in-frame clones alone and is incomplete. This table has over a million clones, around 78% appearing once. The rearrangement links TRBV4-2 to TRBJ2-7; a possible D gene is TRBD2 (6 bases). The sequence was obtained from a man aged 18 to 30 in good health. Some clones in this sample may be carry-over from other donors' samples. The sequencing sample was made of memory CD4+ T cells from PBMCs. Subset meaning: CD45RA-negative fraction. The CDR3 reads CASSQGTSSLPYEQYF. The CDR3 DNA is TGTGCCAGCAGCCAAGGAACTAGCTCGCTCCCTTACGAGCAGTACTTC.